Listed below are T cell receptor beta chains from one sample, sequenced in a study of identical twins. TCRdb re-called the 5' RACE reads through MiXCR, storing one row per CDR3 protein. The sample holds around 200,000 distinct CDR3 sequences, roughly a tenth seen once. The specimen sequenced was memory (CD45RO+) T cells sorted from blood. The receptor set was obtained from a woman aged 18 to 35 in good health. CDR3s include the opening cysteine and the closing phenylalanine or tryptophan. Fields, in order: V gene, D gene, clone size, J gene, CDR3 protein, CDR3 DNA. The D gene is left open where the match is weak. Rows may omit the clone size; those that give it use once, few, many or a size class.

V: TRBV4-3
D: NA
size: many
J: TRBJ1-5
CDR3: CASSRGRSNQPQHF
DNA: TGCGCCAGCAGCCGAGGACGGAGCAATCAGCCCCAGCATTTT

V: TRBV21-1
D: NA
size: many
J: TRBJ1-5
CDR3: CASSSGQRFGPQHF
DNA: TGTGCCAGCAGCTCGGGACAGCGGTTCGGGCCCCAGCATTTT

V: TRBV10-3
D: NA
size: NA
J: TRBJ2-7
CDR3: CAISESGSSSYEQYF
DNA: TGTGCCATCAGTGAGTCGGGCTCTAGCTCCTACGAGCAGTACTTC

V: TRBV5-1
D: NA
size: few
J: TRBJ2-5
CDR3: CASSLSWGETQYF
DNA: TGCGCCAGCAGCTTATCATGGGGAGAGACCCAGTACTTC

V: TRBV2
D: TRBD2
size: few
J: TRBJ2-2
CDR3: CASTGGYGELFF
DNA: TGTGCCAGCACCGGGGGGTACGGGGAGCTGTTTTTT

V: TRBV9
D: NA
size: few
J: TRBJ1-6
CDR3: CASSVGGNSPLHF
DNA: TGTGCCAGCAGCGTAGGTGGGAATTCACCCCTCCACTTT

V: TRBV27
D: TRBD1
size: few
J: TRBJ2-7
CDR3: CASRVSETGVAYEQYF
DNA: TGTGCCAGCCGAGTATCCGAGACAGGGGTCGCCTACGAGCAGTACTTC

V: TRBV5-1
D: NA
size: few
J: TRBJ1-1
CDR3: CASSVQGDQEAFF
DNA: TGCGCCAGCAGCGTGCAAGGGGACCAGGAGGCTTTCTTT

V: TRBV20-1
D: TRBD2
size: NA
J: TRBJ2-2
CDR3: CSARREGNTGELFF
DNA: TGCAGTGCTAGGAGGGAGGGGAACACCGGGGAGCTGTTTTTT

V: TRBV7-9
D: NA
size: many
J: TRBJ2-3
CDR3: CASSLAGSPTDTQYF
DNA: TGTGCCAGCAGCTTAGCGGGCTCCCCCACAGATACGCAGTATTTT

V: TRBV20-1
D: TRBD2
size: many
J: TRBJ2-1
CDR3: CSARGGGRTYNEQFF
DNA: TGCAGTGCTAGAGGGGGCGGGAGAACCTACAATGAGCAGTTCTTC

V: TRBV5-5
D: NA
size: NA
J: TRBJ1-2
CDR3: CASSWEAAPGNTF
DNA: TGTGCCAGCAGCTGGGAGGCCGCACCCGGCAACACCTTC

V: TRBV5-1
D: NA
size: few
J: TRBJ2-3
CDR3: CASKAATDTQYF
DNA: TGCGCCAGCAAGGCAGCCACAGATACGCAGTATTTT

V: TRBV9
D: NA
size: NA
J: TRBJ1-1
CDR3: CASSPFGFEAFF
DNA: TGTGCCAGCAGCCCGTTTGGATTTGAAGCTTTCTTT

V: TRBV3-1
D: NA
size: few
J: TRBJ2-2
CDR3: CASSARKGELFF
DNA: TGTGCCAGCTCCGCCCGAAAAGGGGAGCTGTTTTTT

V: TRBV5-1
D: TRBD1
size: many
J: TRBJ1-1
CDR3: CASSPRGFGTEAFF
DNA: TGTGCCAGCAGCCCCAGGGGGTTCGGCACTGAAGCTTTCTTT

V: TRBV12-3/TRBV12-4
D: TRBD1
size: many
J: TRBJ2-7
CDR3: CASISGTGVTYEQYF
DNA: TGTGCCAGTATCTCCGGGACAGGGGTCACCTACGAGCAGTACTTC

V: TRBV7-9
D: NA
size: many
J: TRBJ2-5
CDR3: CASTPGSPQETQYF
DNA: TGTGCCAGCACCCCCGGGTCCCCCCAAGAGACCCAGTACTTC

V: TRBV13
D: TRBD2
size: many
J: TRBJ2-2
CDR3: CASAPGLAGGPRRTGELFF
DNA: TGTGCCAGCGCACCGGGACTAGCGGGAGGGCCACGAAGGACCGGGGAGCTGTTTTTT

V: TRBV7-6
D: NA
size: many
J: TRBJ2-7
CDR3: CASSPTAGSYEQYF
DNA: TGTGCCAGCAGCCCCACAGCGGGCTCCTACGAGCAGTACTTC